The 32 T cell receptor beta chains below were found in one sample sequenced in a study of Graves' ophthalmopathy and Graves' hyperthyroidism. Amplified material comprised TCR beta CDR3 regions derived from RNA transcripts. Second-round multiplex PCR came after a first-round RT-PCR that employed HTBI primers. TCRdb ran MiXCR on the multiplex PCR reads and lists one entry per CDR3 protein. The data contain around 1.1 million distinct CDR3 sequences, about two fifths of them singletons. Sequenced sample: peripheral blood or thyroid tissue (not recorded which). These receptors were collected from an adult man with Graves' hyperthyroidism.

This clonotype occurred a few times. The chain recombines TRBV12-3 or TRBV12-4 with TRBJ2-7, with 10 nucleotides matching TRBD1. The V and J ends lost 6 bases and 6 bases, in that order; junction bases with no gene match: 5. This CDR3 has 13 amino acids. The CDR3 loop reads CASRGQGNREQYF. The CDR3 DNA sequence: TGTGCCAGCAGGGGACAGGGGAACCGCGAGCAGTACTTC.

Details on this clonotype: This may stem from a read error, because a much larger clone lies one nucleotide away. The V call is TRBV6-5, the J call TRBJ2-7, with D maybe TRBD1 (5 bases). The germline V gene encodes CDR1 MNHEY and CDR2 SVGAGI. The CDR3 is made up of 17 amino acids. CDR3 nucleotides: TGCGCCAGCAAGTACGGAGATGGCAGGGCCCTCTCCTACGAGCAGTACTTC. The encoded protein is CASKYGDGRALSYEQYF.

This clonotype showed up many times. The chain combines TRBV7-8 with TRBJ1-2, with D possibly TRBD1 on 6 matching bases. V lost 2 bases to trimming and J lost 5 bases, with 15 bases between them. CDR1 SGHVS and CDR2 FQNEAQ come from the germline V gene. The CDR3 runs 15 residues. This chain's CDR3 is CASSLSGGGSYGYTF. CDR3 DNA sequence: TGTGCCAGCAGCTTATCCGGGGGCGGGAGTTATGGCTACACCTTC.

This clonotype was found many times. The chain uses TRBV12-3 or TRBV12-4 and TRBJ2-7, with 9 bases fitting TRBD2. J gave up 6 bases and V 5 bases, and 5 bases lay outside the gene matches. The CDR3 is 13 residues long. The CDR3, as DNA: TGTGCCAGCAGTGCCCTAGCGGGATCCGAGCAGTACTTC. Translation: CASSALAGSEQYF.

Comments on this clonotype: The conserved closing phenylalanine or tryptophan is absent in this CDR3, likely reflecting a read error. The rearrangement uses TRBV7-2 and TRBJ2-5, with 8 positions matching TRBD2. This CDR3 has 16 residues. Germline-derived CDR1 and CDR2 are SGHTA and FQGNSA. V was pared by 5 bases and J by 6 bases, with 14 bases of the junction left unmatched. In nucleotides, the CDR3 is TGTGCCAGCAGCGCCGGAGCCGGGGGGGCCTTAAAGACCCAGTACTTA. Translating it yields CASSAGAGGALKTQYL.

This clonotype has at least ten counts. This chain's CDR3 is CASSFSFPGSGNTIYF. Here the CDR3 DNA reads TGCGCCAGCAGCTTTAGTTTCCCCGGTTCGGGAAACACCATATATTTT. The chain carries TRBV5-1 and TRBJ1-3; D is unclear. From germline, CDR1 is SGHRS and CDR2 YFSETQ. V shed 2 bases and J shed 4 bases, with 16 bases lying between them. This CDR3 has 16 residues. Looking up the rest from reference TRBV5-1 and TRBJ1-3 gives the full variable domain: KAGVTQTPRYLIKTRGQQVTLSCSPISGHRSVSWYQQTPGQGLQFLFEYFSETQRNKGNFPGRFSGRQFSNSRSEMNVSTLELGDSALYLCASSFSFPGSGNTIYFGEGSWLTVV.

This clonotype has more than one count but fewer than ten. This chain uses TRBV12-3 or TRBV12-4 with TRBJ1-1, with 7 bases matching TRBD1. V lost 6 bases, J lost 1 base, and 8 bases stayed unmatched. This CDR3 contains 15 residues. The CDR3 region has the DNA TGTGCCAGCAGACCGTGGGGGGACAGGAACACTGAAGCTTTCTTT. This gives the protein CASRPWGDRNTEAFF.

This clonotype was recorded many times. Written as DNA, the CDR3 is TGTGCCAGCAGCTCCCCCCTGGCAGGTTCCTACGAGCAGTACTTC. Translation: CASSSPLAGSYEQYF. This chain uses TRBV7-2 with TRBJ2-7, with D unresolved. The CDR3 runs 15 residues. V lost 4 bases to trimming and J lost 1 base, with 14 bases between them. The germline gives CDR1 SGHTA, CDR2 FQGNSA.

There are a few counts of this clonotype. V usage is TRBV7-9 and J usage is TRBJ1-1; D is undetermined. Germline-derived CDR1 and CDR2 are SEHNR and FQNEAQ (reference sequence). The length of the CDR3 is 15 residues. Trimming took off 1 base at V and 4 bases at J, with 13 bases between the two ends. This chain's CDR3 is CASSLDPRTATEAFF. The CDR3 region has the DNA TGTGCCAGCAGCTTAGACCCCCGAACGGCCACTGAAGCTTTCTTT.

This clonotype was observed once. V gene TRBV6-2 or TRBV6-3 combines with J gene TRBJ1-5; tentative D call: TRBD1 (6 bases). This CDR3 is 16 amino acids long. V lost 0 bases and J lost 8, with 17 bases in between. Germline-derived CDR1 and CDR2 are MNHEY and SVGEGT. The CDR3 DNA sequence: TGTGCCAGCAGTTACTCGAGAAGGGGGACGTTGGAGCCCCAGCATTTT. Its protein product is CASSYSRRGTLEPQHF.

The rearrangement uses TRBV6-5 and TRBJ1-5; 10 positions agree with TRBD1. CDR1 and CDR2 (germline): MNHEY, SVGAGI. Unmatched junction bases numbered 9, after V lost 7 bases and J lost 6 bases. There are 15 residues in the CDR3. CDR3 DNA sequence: TGTGCCAGCACCACGGGACAGGGGACCCGTCAGCCCCAGCATTTT. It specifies CASTTGQGTRQPQHF.

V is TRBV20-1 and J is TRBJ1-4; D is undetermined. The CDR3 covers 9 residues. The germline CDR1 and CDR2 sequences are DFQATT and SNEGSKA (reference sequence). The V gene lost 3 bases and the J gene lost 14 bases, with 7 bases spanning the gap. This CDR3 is CSASGGLFF. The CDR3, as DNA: TGCAGTGCTAGTGGAGGGCTGTTTTTT.

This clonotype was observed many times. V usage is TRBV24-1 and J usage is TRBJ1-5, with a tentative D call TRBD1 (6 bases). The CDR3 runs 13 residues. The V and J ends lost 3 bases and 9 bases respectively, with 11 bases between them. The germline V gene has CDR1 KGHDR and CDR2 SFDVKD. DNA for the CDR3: TGTGCCACCAGTGATGTGGGGGCCCCGCCCCAGCATTTT. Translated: CATSDVGAPPQHF.

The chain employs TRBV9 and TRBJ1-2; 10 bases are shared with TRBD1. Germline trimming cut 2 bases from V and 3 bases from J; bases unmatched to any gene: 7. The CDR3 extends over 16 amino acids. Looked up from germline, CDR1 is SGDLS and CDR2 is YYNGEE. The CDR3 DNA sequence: TGTGCCAGCAGCGTCTCCGGGACAGGGGACGACTATGGCTACACCTTC. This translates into CASSVSGTGDDYGYTF.

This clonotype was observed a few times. CDR3 loop: CASSPPAASSYEQYF. The DNA for the CDR3 is TGTGCCAGCAGCCCCCCAGCTGCGAGCTCCTACGAGCAGTACTTC. The chain employs TRBV10-3 and TRBJ2-7; no definite D call. CDR1 and CDR2 from the germline V gene are ENHRY and SYGVKD. This CDR3 is 15 amino acids long. Trimming removed 10 bases from V and 0 bases from J, with 19 bases in between.

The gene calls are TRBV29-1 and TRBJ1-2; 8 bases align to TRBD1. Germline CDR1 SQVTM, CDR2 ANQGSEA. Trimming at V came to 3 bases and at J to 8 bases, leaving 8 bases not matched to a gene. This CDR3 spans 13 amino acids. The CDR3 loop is CSVERDRGVGYTF. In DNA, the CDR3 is TGCAGCGTTGAGAGAGACAGGGGAGTCGGCTACACCTTC.

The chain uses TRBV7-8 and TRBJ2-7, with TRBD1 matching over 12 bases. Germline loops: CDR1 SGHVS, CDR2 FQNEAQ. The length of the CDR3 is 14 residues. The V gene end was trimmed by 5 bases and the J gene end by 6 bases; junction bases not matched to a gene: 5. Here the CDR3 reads CASSPSGQGAEQYF. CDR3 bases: TGTGCCAGCAGCCCCTCGGGACAGGGGGCCGAGCAGTACTTC.

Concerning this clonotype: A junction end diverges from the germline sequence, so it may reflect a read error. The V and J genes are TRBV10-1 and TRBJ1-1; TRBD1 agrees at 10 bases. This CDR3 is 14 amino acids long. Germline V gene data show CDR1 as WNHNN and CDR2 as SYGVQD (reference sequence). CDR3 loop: CASSDRGPNTEAFF. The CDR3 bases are TGTGCCAGCAGCGACAGGGGGCCGAACACTGAAGCTTTCTTT.

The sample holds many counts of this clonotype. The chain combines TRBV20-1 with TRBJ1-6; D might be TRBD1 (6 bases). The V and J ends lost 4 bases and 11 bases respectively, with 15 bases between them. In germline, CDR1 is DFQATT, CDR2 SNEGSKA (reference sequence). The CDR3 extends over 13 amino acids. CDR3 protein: CSAKSRGFTPLHF. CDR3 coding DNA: TGCAGTGCTAAGTCCAGGGGATTTACACCCCTCCACTTT.

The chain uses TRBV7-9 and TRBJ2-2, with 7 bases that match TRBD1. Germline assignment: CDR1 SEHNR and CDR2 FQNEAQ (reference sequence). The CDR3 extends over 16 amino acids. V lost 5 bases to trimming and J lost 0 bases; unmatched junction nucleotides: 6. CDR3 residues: CASSPGDRANTGELFF. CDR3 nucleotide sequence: TGTGCCAGCAGCCCCGGTGACAGGGCGAACACCGGGGAGCTGTTTTTT.

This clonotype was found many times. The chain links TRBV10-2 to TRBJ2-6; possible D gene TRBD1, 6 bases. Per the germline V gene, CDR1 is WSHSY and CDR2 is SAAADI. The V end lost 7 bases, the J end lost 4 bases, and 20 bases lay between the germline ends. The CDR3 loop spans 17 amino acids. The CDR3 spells CASTRSTGSSGANVLTF. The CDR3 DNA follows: TGCGCCAGCACCCGTTCAACAGGGTCGTCGGGGGCCAACGTCCTGACTTTC.

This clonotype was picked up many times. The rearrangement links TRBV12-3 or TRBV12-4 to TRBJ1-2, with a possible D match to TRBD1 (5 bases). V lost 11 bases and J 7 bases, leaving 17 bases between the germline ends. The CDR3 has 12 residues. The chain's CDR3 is CAVNDGGAGYTF. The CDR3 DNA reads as TGTGCCGTAAACGACGGGGGTGCTGGCTACACCTTC.

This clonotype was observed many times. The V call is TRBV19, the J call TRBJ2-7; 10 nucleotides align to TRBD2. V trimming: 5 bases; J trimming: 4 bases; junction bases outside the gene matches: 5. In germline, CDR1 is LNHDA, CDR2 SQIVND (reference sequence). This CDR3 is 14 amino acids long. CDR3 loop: CASSHGTSVYEQYF. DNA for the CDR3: TGTGCCAGTAGTCACGGGACTAGCGTTTACGAGCAGTACTTC.

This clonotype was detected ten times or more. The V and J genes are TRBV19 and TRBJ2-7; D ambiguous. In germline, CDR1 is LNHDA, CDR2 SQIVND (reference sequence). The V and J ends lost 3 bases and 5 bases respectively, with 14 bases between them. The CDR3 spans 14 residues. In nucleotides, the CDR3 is TGTGCCAGTAGTATCACAGCCTCTCTAGACGAGCAGTACTTC. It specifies CASSITASLDEQYF. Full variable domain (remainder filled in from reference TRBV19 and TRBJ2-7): DGGITQSPKYLFRKEGQNVTLSCEQNLNHDAMYWYRQDPGQGLRLIYYSQIVNDFQKGDIAEGYSVSREKKESFPLTVTSAQKNPTAFYLCASSITASLDEQYFGPGTRLTVT.

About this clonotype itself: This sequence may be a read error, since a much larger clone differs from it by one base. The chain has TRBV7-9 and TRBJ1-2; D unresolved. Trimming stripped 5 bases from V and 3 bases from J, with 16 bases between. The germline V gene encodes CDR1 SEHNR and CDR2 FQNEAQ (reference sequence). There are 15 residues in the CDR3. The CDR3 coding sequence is TGTGCCAGCAGCCAAGACTTCTGGAACGACTATGGCTACACCTTC. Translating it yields CASSQDFWNDYGYTF.

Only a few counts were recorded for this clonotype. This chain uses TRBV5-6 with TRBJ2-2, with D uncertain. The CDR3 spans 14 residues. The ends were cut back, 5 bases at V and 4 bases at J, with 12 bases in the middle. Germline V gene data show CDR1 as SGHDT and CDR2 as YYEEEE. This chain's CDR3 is CASSSRGVTGELFF. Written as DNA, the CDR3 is TGTGCCAGCAGTAGTCGCGGCGTCACCGGGGAGCTGTTTTTT.

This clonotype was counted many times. The CDR3 here is CASSEGSSGPTYEQYF. The CDR3 DNA reads TGTGCCAGCAGTGAAGGGTCTAGCGGGCCGACCTACGAGCAGTACTTC. The chain has TRBV2 and TRBJ2-7, with 8 bases that match TRBD2. This CDR3 spans 16 amino acids. The V segment lost 1 base and the J segment 2 bases; nucleotides outside the gene matches: 7. Germline CDR1 reads SNHLY; CDR2 reads FYNNEI. The variable domain in full, with the rest retrieved from reference TRBV2 and TRBJ2-7, is EPEVTQTPSHQVTQMGQEVILRCVPISNHLYFYWYRQILGQKVEFLVSFYNNEISEKSEIFDDQFSVERPDGSNFTLKIRSTKLEDSAMYFCASSEGSSGPTYEQYFGPGTRLTVT.

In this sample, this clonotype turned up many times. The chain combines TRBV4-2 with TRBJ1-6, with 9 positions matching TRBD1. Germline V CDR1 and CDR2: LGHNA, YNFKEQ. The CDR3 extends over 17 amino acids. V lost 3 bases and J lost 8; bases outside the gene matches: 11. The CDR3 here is CASSQPDRGSVDSPLHF. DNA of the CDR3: TGTGCCAGCAGCCAGCCTGACAGGGGGTCGGTTGATTCACCCCTCCACTTT.

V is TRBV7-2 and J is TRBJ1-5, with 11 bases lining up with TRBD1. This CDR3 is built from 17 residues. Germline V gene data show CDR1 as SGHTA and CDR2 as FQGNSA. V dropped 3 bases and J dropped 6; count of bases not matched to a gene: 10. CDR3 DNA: TGTGCCAGCAGCTTGGGCTTGGACAGGGGGCAACTTCAGCCCCAGCATTTT. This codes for CASSLGLDRGQLQPQHF.

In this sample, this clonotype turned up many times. The CDR3 protein is CAITGGAGTEAFF. CDR3 nucleotides: TGTGCCATCACGGGAGGGGCTGGCACTGAAGCTTTCTTT. The chain combines TRBV10-3 with TRBJ1-1, with D possibly TRBD1 on 5 matching bases. Trimming stripped 7 bases from V and 4 bases from J, with 13 bases between. The germline CDR1 and CDR2 sequences are ENHRY and SYGVKD. The CDR3 sequence is 13 residues long.

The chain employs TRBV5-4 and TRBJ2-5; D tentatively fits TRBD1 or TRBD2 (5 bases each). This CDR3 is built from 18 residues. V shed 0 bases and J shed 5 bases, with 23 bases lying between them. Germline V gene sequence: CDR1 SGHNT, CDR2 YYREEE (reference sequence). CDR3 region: CASSLAGHGSTRMETQYF. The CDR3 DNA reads TGTGCCAGCAGCTTGGCTGGACACGGCAGCACTAGGATGGAGACCCAGTACTTC.

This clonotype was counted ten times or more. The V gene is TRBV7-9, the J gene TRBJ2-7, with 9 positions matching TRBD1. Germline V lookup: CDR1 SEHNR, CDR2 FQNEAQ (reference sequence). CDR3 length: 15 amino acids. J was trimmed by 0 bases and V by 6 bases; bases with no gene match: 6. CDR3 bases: TGTGCCAGCAGGGCCGCGGGACAGGGCTCCTACGAGCAGTACTTC. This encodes CASRAAGQGSYEQYF.